This T cell receptor (beta chain) was identified in a study of shared clonotypes between healthy human individuals (dated by TCRdb to 2018 to 2021). Regarding the research as a whole: Two women and a few men aged 18 to 49 years were included in the cohort. Per donor, three plates each were used for CD4 naive and CD4 memory, two for CD8 naive, and one for CD8 memory. To estimate repertoire size and how much clonotypes are shared between individuals, the study performed deep sequencing of blood TCR repertoires from a few healthy adults. Different laboratories and diverse techniques were used to prepare libraries and sequence TCR repertoires, to increase sequencing depth and limit assay-specific biases. Each donor's leukapheresis produced roughly between about 0.9 and 9.5 billion PBMCs.

Via the germline V gene, CDR1 is MGHRA and CDR2 YSYEKL. Trimmed from V: 0 bases; trimmed from J: 2 bases; junction bases lacking a gene match: 7. Measured from the cysteine to the phenylalanine, the CDR3 is 17 residues long. The only DNA kept is the CDR3, 51 bases in frame from the first base. The donors were healthy, HIV-negative adults with no recently reported acute infections or vaccinations. Only Caucasian adults living in Nashville, Tennessee, USA were represented among the donors. CD4+ T cells were enriched by magnetic negative selection; naive cells were then positively selected on CD45RA, and the negative fraction formed the memory subset. Blood was obtained by leukapheresis, after which PBMCs were separated by Ficoll-Histopaque density gradient centrifugation and cryopreserved in liquid nitrogen vapor phase. Purity and quantity of every magnetically sorted T cell population were checked by analytical flow cytometry. From each sorted fraction, genomic DNA was isolated and quantified by UV absorbance on a Nanodrop 2000c.

TCR CDR3 regions were amplified from genomic DNA by multiplex PCR using the deep immunoSEQ assay. Extracted genomic DNA from each cell subset was distributed evenly across all wells of several immunoSEQ 96-well plates, and each plate was treated as a replicate. For sorted subsets, around 0.2 ug of genomic DNA, equivalent to roughly 33,000 T cell genomes, went into each replicate PCR. The purified libraries were quantified using a Qubit 3.0 fluorometer, sized with a Bioanalyzer 2100, and then quantified again using the KAPA Library Quantification kit. Every immunoSEQ 96-well plate was sequenced on a separate single-read 150-cycle Illumina NextSeq 550 flow cell. Per the source publication's procedure: Because the immunoSEQ output included only junctional sequences and no quality scores, the filtering could not be the same as the filtering used for full-length reads. To assign V/J genes and CDR3, sequences were annotated using PyIR, a Python wrapper for IgBLAST v1.9, with IMGT germline references. Reads were removed for weak V/J assignments (E-value above 1e-6), missing CDR3, stop codons, out-of-frame junctions, or ambiguous translated residues. V3J clonotypes were defined as sequences sharing the same inferred V gene, J gene, and CDR3 amino acid sequence. The percentage overlap between two repertoires was calculated by dividing the number of shared unique clonotypes by the size of the smaller repertoire. Repertoire richness was assessed with RTK rarefaction, the Chao1 estimator, and Recon v2.1 estimates of unobserved clonotypes. Generation probabilities were computed with OLGA for all TCRbeta clonotypes obtained by the gDNA method from four donors. TCRdb limited this immuneACCESS table to in-frame rearrangements with V and J called. A share of clones is missing; checked studies link under half to unresolved V genes, and the rest is unexplained. V, J and clone size are taken as reported in that table, and D and trimming were inferred from the DNA itself. Within this sample are more than 1,200,000 clones, with approximately 98.5% of them counted one time only. The ten largest clones represent about 0.35% of the sample.

Here is what the overall study found, with its caveats: Roughly 5.2% of naive CD4, 3.5% of naive CD8, roughly 2.4% of memory CD4, and approximately 0.4% of memory CD8 clonotypes were shared across several donors. Rarefaction of sorted-subset datasets indicated incomplete sequencing despite the large sequencing depth. Naive subsets generally had larger estimated clonotype richness than memory subsets. Sampling was restricted to blood, and TCR repertoires in tissues likely differ from the TCR repertoires found in blood. The small number of donors limited the genetic and exposure-history diversity represented. Higher generation probabilities were observed for clonotypes shared by all four sorted-subset donors than for non-shared clonotypes. Based on pairwise subsampling, the degree of clonotype sharing among donors was expected to be affected by sequencing depth.

Of note for this clone: Its antigen has not been determined. The record has no base qualities; no much larger clone is one base away.

This clonotype was obtained from a man aged 25 to 40 in good health. This chain is built from TRBV4-1 and TRBJ2-1, with 7 bases matching TRBD1. The specimen sequenced was naive CD4+ T cells sorted from blood. This sample's cell subset or site label indicates: CD45RA+ positively selected. The CDR3 reads as follows: CASSQEFKGAAYNEQFF. The DNA is TGCGCCAGCAGCCAAGAATTCAAGGGGGCTGCCTACAATGAGCAGTTCTTC.